The next 5 T cell receptor beta chains were all read from a single sample in a study of shared clonotypes between healthy human individuals. Generated by immunoSEQ multiplex PCR, the TCRdb table keeps only in-frame clones and is missing some. The sample has 550,000 to 800,000 clones, roughly 91% seen once. Sequencing used memory CD8+ T cells from PBMCs. Subset meaning: CD45RO+ cells pooled with CCR7-negative TemRA cells. These receptors came from a young man in good health. Some clones in this sample may be carry-over from other donors' samples.

The V gene is TRBV5-1, the J gene TRBJ2-1; 11 bases map to TRBD2. There are 15 residues in the CDR3. Germline-derived CDR1 and CDR2 are SGHRS and YFSETQ. V was clipped by 4 bases and J by 8 bases; unmatched bases: 8. In DNA form, the CDR3 reads TGCGCCAGCAGCCTCAGACTAGCGGGACTTGATGAGCAGTTCTTC. It yields the protein CASSLRLAGLDEQFF.

J is TRBJ1-1 and V is TRBV19; D is perhaps TRBD1 (6 bases). Germline CDR1 LNHDA, CDR2 SQIVND (reference sequence). The CDR3 spans 13 residues. V dropped 5 bases and J dropped 2 bases, with 9 bases sitting between them. CDR3 loop: CASSEGQNTEAFF. Here the CDR3 DNA reads TGTGCCAGTAGTGAGGGACAAAACACTGAAGCTTTCTTT.

This chain connects TRBV28 to TRBJ2-3; TRBD2 matches 11 bases. CDR1 is MDHEN, CDR2 SYDVKM, per germline. Trimming removed 7 bases from V and 4 bases from J; junction bases left unmatched: 4. CDR3 length: 14 amino acids. DNA of the CDR3: TGTGCCAGCACTACTAGCGGGAGACCAGATACGCAGTATTTT. As protein: CASTTSGRPDTQYF.

The chain combines TRBV27 with TRBJ2-5, with D hard to call. Germline-derived CDR1 and CDR2 are MNHEY and SMNVEV (reference sequence). The ends were cut back, 6 bases at V and 0 bases at J, with 8 bases in the middle. This CDR3 contains 13 residues. The CDR3 region is CASRVLDQETQYF. CDR3 sequence (DNA): TGTGCCAGCAGGGTCTTAGACCAAGAGACCCAGTACTTC.

This sequence joins TRBV5-1 and TRBJ1-3; D is uncertain. Between the trimmed V and J ends, which lost 0 bases and 1 base, there was a span of 5 bases. The length of the CDR3 is 14 residues. The germline gives CDR1 SGHRS, CDR2 YFSETQ. The CDR3 DNA is TGCGCCAGCAGCTTGGGTGGATCTGGAAACACCATATATTTT. Translating it yields CASSLGGSGNTIYF. Complete variable domain (other parts from reference TRBV5-1 and TRBJ1-3): KAGVTQTPRYLIKTRGQQVTLSCSPISGHRSVSWYQQTPGQGLQFLFEYFSETQRNKGNFPGRFSGRQFSNSRSEMNVSTLELGDSALYLCASSLGGSGNTIYFGEGSWLTVV.